This TCR beta chain was obtained from a study of post-analysis software for immune sequencing data. Overall study results and limits: People with multiple sclerosis had a significantly lower normalized Chao1 diversity than controls did. Under F measure analysis, samples from one preparation batch co-clustered strongly. About five TRBV segments, including TRBV5-6, TRBV5-1 and TRBV20-1, were more frequent in patients than controls.

As for this clonotype: No antigen is known for it.

Carried by the TCR beta cDNA libraries were unique molecular identifiers. Input amounts of roughly 0.9 to 10 million T cells were used. These gave around 500,000 cDNA molecules, so each molecule approximated one T cell. Each CDR3 protein gets one entry after TCRdb re-called the PCR reads with MiXCR. The sample yields approximately 260,000 distinct CDR3 sequences, 35% to 45% seen once. Germline V gene sequence: CDR1 MNHNS, CDR2 SASEGT. Trimming stripped 2 bases from V and 2 bases from J, with 13 bases between. This CDR3 region has 16 residues. The J gene is TRBJ1-5, the V gene TRBV6-1, with D possibly TRBD1 on 5 matching bases. Sequenced input: blood. The TCR sequence derives from a girl aged 10-17 years with multiple sclerosis. The CDR3, as DNA: TGTGCCAGCAGTGAATACGGGACCTATGGCAATCAGCCCCAGCATTTT. It encodes CASSEYGTYGNQPQHF.